The 27 T cell receptor beta chains presented below share a single source sample, sequenced in a study of blood T cells in healthy people across ages. A J-beta primer mix and a sample-barcoded 5' primer were used in a second PCR of roughly 6 to 12 cycles. TCRdb re-called the 5' RACE reads with MiXCR, one entry per CDR3 protein. Of approximately 1.5 million distinct CDR3 sequences listed, 34% are singletons. Sequenced sample: blood. All receptors come from a woman between 25 and 40 years old in good health.

This clonotype has more than one count but fewer than ten. The V call is TRBV7-9, the J call TRBJ2-7; D assignment may be TRBD1 or TRBD2 (5 bases each). The CDR3 has 16 amino acids. V lost 5 bases and J lost 0, with 17 bases in between. Germline V lookup: CDR1 SEHNR, CDR2 FQNEAQ (reference sequence). The DNA for the CDR3 is TGTGCCAGCAGCAACCCCCGGGGCCCGAGCTCCTACGAGCAGTACTTC. Amino acids: CASSNPRGPSSYEQYF.

This clonotype was observed a few times. V and J are TRBV2 and TRBJ2-7, with TRBD2 identical over 7 bases. There are 13 residues in the CDR3. Germline V gene lookup returns CDR1 SNHLY and CDR2 FYNNEI. J was trimmed by 0 bases and V by 9 bases; bases with no gene match: 5. The DNA of the CDR3 is TGTGCCAGGTCTAGCGGTATCTCCTACGAGCAGTACTTC. Its translation is CARSSGISYEQYF.

This clonotype appeared once. The V and J genes are TRBV11-2 and TRBJ2-2; TRBD1 might be the D (5 bases). The germline gives CDR1 SGHAT, CDR2 FQNNGV. The CDR3 runs 14 residues. Trimming shortened V by 7 bases and J by 1 base, and 10 bases separated the two germline ends. The CDR3, as DNA: TGTGCCAGCACCTATCAGGGGAACACCGGGGAGCTGTTTTTT. Its protein is CASTYQGNTGELFF.

This clonotype has a handful of counts. This chain links TRBV5-1 with TRBJ2-1, with a tentative D call TRBD2 (5 bases). The germline CDR1 and CDR2 sequences are SGHRS and YFSETQ. This CDR3 contains 13 residues. V was pared by 8 bases and J by 6 bases, with 15 bases between. The CDR3, as DNA: TGCGCCAGTAGCGATACCCCTAGCAATGAGCAGTTCTTC. It is translated as CASSDTPSNEQFF.

The chain employs TRBV20-1 and TRBJ1-1; 11 bases agree with TRBD1. Trimming removed 6 bases from V and 5 bases from J; junction bases left unmatched: 11. Germline CDR1 DFQATT, CDR2 SNEGSKA (reference sequence). The CDR3 runs to 15 residues. The chain's CDR3 is CSAEDRGLRLTEAFF. The CDR3 nucleotides read TGCAGTGCCGAGGACAGGGGGCTGAGATTAACTGAAGCTTTCTTT.

V is TRBV7-6 and J is TRBJ2-3; no clear D. The V end lost 5 bases, the J end lost 5 bases, and 8 bases lay between the germline ends. The V gene's germline CDR1 is SGHVS and CDR2 FNYEAQ. CDR3 size: 12 residues. CDR3 DNA sequence: TGTGCCAGCAGCCCTGTCGTAGATACGCAGTATTTT. It translates to CASSPVVDTQYF.

The rearrangement uses TRBV27 and TRBJ2-7, with 7 bases lining up with TRBD1. Germline-derived CDR1 and CDR2 are MNHEY and SMNVEV (reference sequence). Germline trimming cut 8 bases from V and 1 base from J; bases unmatched to any gene: 5. The CDR3 totals 13 residues. CDR3: CASAPGQSYEQYF. In DNA, the CDR3 is TGTGCCAGCGCGCCGGGACAGTCCTACGAGCAGTACTTC.

The chain has TRBV28 and TRBJ1-2; 8 bases are shared with TRBD1. Germline values: CDR1 MDHEN, CDR2 SYDVKM. The CDR3 covers 15 residues. With 3 bases clipped from V and 4 bases from J, the junction kept 7 bases outside the gene matches. The chain's CDR3 is CASSFQGAGVYGYTF. In DNA form, the CDR3 reads TGTGCCAGCAGTTTCCAGGGGGCAGGGGTCTATGGCTACACCTTC.

This clonotype was recorded only once. J is TRBJ1-5 and V is TRBV27; perhaps TRBD1 as D (5 bases). Looked up from germline, CDR1 is MNHEY and CDR2 is SMNVEV (reference sequence). Trimming cost V 3 bases and J 2 bases, with 14 bases left between them. There are 16 residues in the CDR3. The CDR3 DNA follows: TGTGCCAGCAGTTTTAAGTGGGGGGAACGCAATCAGCCCCAGCATTTT. Translated: CASSFKWGERNQPQHF.

The rearrangement links TRBV20-1 to TRBJ2-7; tentative D call: TRBD1 (8 bases). V was trimmed by 3 bases and J by 5 bases, leaving 29 bases between them. Germline-derived CDR1 and CDR2 are DFQATT and SNEGSKA (reference sequence). CDR3 length: 18 amino acids. The CDR3 protein is CSASGQGEVFYREDEQYF. DNA for the CDR3: TGCAGTGCTAGTGGACAGGGTGAAGTGTTTTACCGGGAGGACGAGCAGTACTTC.

On this clonotype: Germline and junction disagree at one end, which may indicate a read error. This sequence joins TRBV27 and TRBJ2-7; 13 positions agree with TRBD2. The CDR3 contains 16 residues. Germline assignment: CDR1 MNHEY and CDR2 SMNVEV (reference sequence). The CDR3 loop is CTSRGLAGTLSYEQYF. CDR3 nucleotide sequence: TGTACCAGCAGGGGACTAGCGGGGACTCTGTCCTACGAGCAGTACTTC.

The rearrangement uses TRBV29-1 and TRBJ1-1; D possibly corresponds to TRBD1 (5 bases). CDR1 and CDR2 (germline): SQVTM, ANQGSEA. The CDR3 runs to 14 residues. Trimming pared 6 bases from V and 2 bases from J, leaving 16 bases between. CDR3 residues: CSVSRSTENTEAFF. DNA for the CDR3: TGCAGCGTGTCACGTTCGACAGAAAACACTGAAGCTTTCTTT.

This rearrangement joins TRBV5-1 to TRBJ2-7; possibly TRBD1 or TRBD2 for D (5 bases each). Trimming took off 5 bases at V and 0 bases at J, with 18 bases between the two ends. Germline V CDR1 and CDR2: SGHRS, YFSETQ. CDR3 length equals 16 residues. The chain's CDR3 is CASSTGRGLNSYEQYF. The CDR3 nucleotides read TGCGCCAGCAGTACAGGTCGGGGATTAAACTCCTACGAGCAGTACTTC.

For this clonotype: A read error may account for a junction end that differs from germline. The gene calls are TRBV27 and TRBJ1-2; a weak D match, TRBD1 (5 bases). The CDR3 consists of 14 residues. The germline CDR1 and CDR2 sequences are MNHEY and SMNVEV (reference sequence). CDR3 in DNA: TGTGCCAGCAGCCACGGGGACGGTAACTATGGCCACACCTTC. It specifies CASSHGDGNYGHTF.

This sequence joins TRBV2 and TRBJ2-1; 10 bases align to TRBD1. V dropped 6 bases and J dropped 4; count of bases not matched to a gene: 6. Germline-derived CDR1 and CDR2 are SNHLY and FYNNEI. The CDR3 sequence is 15 residues long. CDR3 in amino acids: CASSADRGEYNEQFF. The DNA for the CDR3 is TGTGCCAGCAGCGCGGACAGGGGGGAGTACAATGAGCAGTTCTTC. The variable domain in full, with the rest retrieved from reference TRBV2 and TRBJ2-1, is EPEVTQTPSHQVTQMGQEVILRCVPISNHLYFYWYRQILGQKVEFLVSFYNNEISEKSEIFDDQFSVERPDGSNFTLKIRSTKLEDSAMYFCASSADRGEYNEQFFGPGTRLTVL.

On this clonotype: The DNA is omitted, as the CDR3 cannot be located on it reliably, and the CDR3 follows TCRdb's listing. This chain uses TRBV29-1 with TRBJ2-4; the table's TRBD2 call for D was not verified on the DNA. The CDR3 totals 14 residues, both ends included. Germline CDR1 and CDR2: SQVTM and ANQGSEA. CDR3 sequence reads: CSVARGASGETRYF.

This clonotype has ten or more counts. J is TRBJ2-7 and V is TRBV29-1; D not certain. Germline loops: CDR1 SQVTM, CDR2 ANQGSEA. Trimming pared 7 bases from V and 0 bases from J, leaving 13 bases between. The CDR3 covers 13 residues. The CDR3, as DNA: TGCAGCGCTTTTCTCGGACGCTCCTACGAGCAGTACTTC. Encoded protein: CSAFLGRSYEQYF.

J is TRBJ2-7 and V is TRBV4-2; tentative D call: TRBD2 (6 bases). From germline, CDR1 is LGHNA and CDR2 YNFKEQ. The length of the CDR3 is 17 residues. The V and J ends lost 0 bases and 5 bases respectively, with 20 bases between them. The chain's CDR3 is CASSQDRPRGFVNEQYF. In DNA form, the CDR3 reads TGTGCCAGCAGCCAAGATCGGCCGCGGGGATTCGTCAACGAGCAGTACTTC.

The genes are TRBV3-1 and TRBJ1-4; D gene ambiguous. The CDR3 is made up of 11 amino acids. V was pared by 4 bases and J by 10 bases, with 7 bases between. Looked up from germline, CDR1 is LGHDT and CDR2 is YNNKEL (reference sequence). CDR3 region: CASSRATKLFF. The CDR3 nucleotides read TGTGCCAGCAGCCGAGCGACAAAACTGTTTTTT.

This chain connects TRBV5-6 to TRBJ2-5, with 10 bases aligning to TRBD2. V lost 4 bases, J lost 11 bases, and 20 bases stayed unmatched. Per the germline V gene, CDR1 is SGHDT and CDR2 is YYEEEE. This CDR3 contains 17 residues. CDR3: CASSARRIAGGFSKQYF. The CDR3 coding sequence is TGTGCCAGCAGCGCGAGGAGGATAGCGGGGGGTTTTAGCAAGCAGTACTTC.

This clonotype has just a few counts. V is TRBV20-1 and J is TRBJ2-7; D is unresolved. V lost 6 bases and J lost 0, with 18 bases in between. Germline V CDR1 and CDR2: DFQATT, SNEGSKA (reference sequence). The CDR3 length is 15 residues. CDR3 sequence reads: CSALVGKPSSYEQYF. The DNA for the CDR3 is TGCAGTGCCCTCGTTGGAAAGCCGAGCTCCTACGAGCAGTACTTC.

This clonotype has a handful of counts. CDR3 loop: CSARDGDRGGHEQYF. The CDR3 DNA is TGCAGTGCTAGAGATGGGGACAGGGGCGGGCACGAGCAGTACTTC. V and J are TRBV20-1 and TRBJ2-7; 10 bases align to TRBD1. J gave up 5 bases and V 0 bases, and 7 bases lay outside the gene matches. The V gene's germline CDR1 is DFQATT and CDR2 SNEGSKA (reference sequence). The CDR3 length is 15 residues.

This clonotype was recorded a few times. The V and J genes are TRBV27 and TRBJ2-3; 8 positions agree with TRBD2. Germline lookup yields CDR1 MNHEY and CDR2 SMNVEV (reference sequence). The V gene end was trimmed by 5 bases and the J gene end by 6 bases; junction bases not matched to a gene: 13. The CDR3 runs 16 residues. This chain's CDR3 is CASSPPLAGHRDTQYF. The CDR3, as DNA: TGTGCCAGCAGTCCGCCCCTAGCGGGCCATAGGGATACGCAGTATTTT.

The rearrangement uses TRBV28 and TRBJ1-5; D gene uncertain. Germline V lookup: CDR1 MDHEN, CDR2 SYDVKM. Trimming removed 6 bases at V and 7 bases at J, with 16 bases between. This CDR3 is 14 amino acids long. The CDR3: CASSPVSLGQPQHF. In DNA, the CDR3 is TGTGCCAGCAGCCCAGTGAGCCTTGGCCAGCCCCAGCATTTT.

The V and J genes are TRBV5-1 and TRBJ2-1; D possibly matches TRBD1 or TRBD2 (7 bases each). The CDR3 is made up of 15 amino acids. The germline gives CDR1 SGHRS, CDR2 YFSETQ. V was shortened by 4 bases and J by 7 bases, with 18 bases between the two germline ends. The CDR3 coding sequence is TGCGCCAGCAGCCCGCAGGGGGGGAAGGTGAATGAGCAGTTCTTC. It codes for CASSPQGGKVNEQFF. The variable domain in full, with the rest retrieved from reference TRBV5-1 and TRBJ2-1, is KAGVTQTPRYLIKTRGQQVTLSCSPISGHRSVSWYQQTPGQGLQFLFEYFSETQRNKGNFPGRFSGRQFSNSRSEMNVSTLELGDSALYLCASSPQGGKVNEQFFGPGTRLTVL.

The chain carries TRBV27 and TRBJ1-2; weak D call: TRBD1 (5 bases). CDR1 MNHEY and CDR2 SMNVEV come from the germline V gene (reference sequence). V lost 6 bases to trimming and J lost 10 bases, with 15 bases between them. The CDR3 is 12 residues long. CDR3 bases: TGTGCCAGCAGCGGACGGACAAAGGACTACACCTTC. Translated, it gives CASSGRTKDYTF.

The chain is built from TRBV5-1 and TRBJ2-1; the D gene is possibly TRBD2 (6 bases). The CDR3 has 15 residues. Trimming pared 2 bases from V and 0 bases from J, leaving 9 bases between. The germline V gene encodes CDR1 SGHRS and CDR2 YFSETQ. This chain's CDR3 is CASSFSGLSYNEQFF. CDR3 coding DNA: TGCGCCAGCAGCTTTAGCGGACTCTCCTACAATGAGCAGTTCTTC.